These T cell receptor beta chains were read from a single sample in a study of cytomegalovirus exposure and HLA in healthy donors. Produced via immunoSEQ multiplex PCR; TCRdb's table is partial and in-frame only. The sample records some 160,000 clones, over 70% being singletons. Sample: PBMCs. The source of these receptors is a woman aged 40 to 55 in good health and CMV-seronegative. CDR3s include the opening cysteine and the closing phenylalanine or tryptophan. The order of the fields is J gene, V gene, CDR3 length, CDR3 protein.

J: TRBJ1-2
V: TRBV6-1
length: 15
CDR3: CASVDPGTGKSGYTF

J: TRBJ1-1
V: TRBV6-5
length: 14
CDR3: CASSSPRGSSEAFF

J: TRBJ2-3
V: TRBV7-8
length: 18
CDR3: CASSQGLAPASSTDTQYF

J: TRBJ1-2
V: TRBV6-5
length: 14
CDR3: CASSEKFYTYGYTF

J: TRBJ2-5
V: TRBV4-1
length: 19
CDR3: CASSQDRRRGGRSQETQYF

J: TRBJ1-1
V: TRBV9
length: 13
CDR3: CASRRNGWTEAFF

J: TRBJ1-4
V: TRBV5-1
length: 16
CDR3: CASSLADRGSNEKLFF

J: TRBJ1-2
V: TRBV6-1
length: 15
CDR3: CASSEALRRGGDYTF

J: TRBJ2-1
V: TRBV11-1
length: 17
CDR3: CASSLRLAGDSYNEQFF

J: TRBJ2-2
V: TRBV18
length: 17
CDR3: CASSPQGIHTGSGELFF

J: -
V: TRBV4-1
length: 14
CDR3: CASSQGVPSYEQYF

J: TRBJ1-3
V: TRBV4-1
length: 13
CDR3: CASSGGGGNTIYF

J: TRBJ1-1
V: TRBV7-9
length: 13
CDR3: CASSTQTGTEAFF

J: TRBJ2-7
V: TRBV4-1
length: 13
CDR3: CASSQVGGYEQYF

J: TRBJ2-7
V: TRBV10-1
length: 15
CDR3: CASFPEGKGRHEQYF

J: -
V: TRBV5-1
length: 14
CDR3: CASSRDRSYYEQYF

J: TRBJ1-1
V: TRBV27
length: 16
CDR3: CASSPGTGTGNTEAFF

J: TRBJ2-7
V: TRBV18
length: 13
CDR3: CASSPQVADEQYF

J: TRBJ1-2
V: TRBV7-9
length: 12
CDR3: CASSGAGYGYTF

J: TRBJ1-3
V: TRBV13
length: 15
CDR3: CASSLLRVAGNTIYF

J: TRBJ2-5
V: TRBV5-4
length: 16
CDR3: CASSLAVIAGKETQYF

J: TRBJ1-2
V: TRBV21-1
length: 16
CDR3: CASSPPPEQGGDGYTF

J: TRBJ2-1
V: TRBV27
length: 10
CDR3: CAKRAGLTVF

J: TRBJ2-3
V: TRBV5-4
length: 16
CDR3: CASSFLAGRAADTQYF